A single sample gave rise to the 15 T cell receptor beta chains below, sequenced in a study of T-cell memory formation after mild COVID-19. MiXCR, applied by TCRdb to the 5' RACE reads, yields one record per CDR3 protein. The sample contains 200,000 to 250,000 distinct CDR3 sequences, around 9.5% of which appear only once. The specimen sequenced was PBMCs or a T cell subset sorted from them (not recorded which). The receptor source for this set is a man between 18 and 29 years old who had mild COVID-19 (a few samples of this study predate the infection). Cell type and time point are not known.

The genes are TRBV20-1 and TRBJ2-3, with 13 bases aligning to TRBD2. The V gene end was trimmed by 2 bases and the J gene end by 4 bases; junction bases not matched to a gene: 6. Germline V gene data show CDR1 as DFQATT and CDR2 as SNEGSKA (reference sequence). This CDR3 region has 16 residues. The CDR3 protein is CSARSPTSGGPDTQYF. CDR3 DNA sequence: TGCAGTGCTAGATCCCCGACTAGCGGGGGGCCAGATACGCAGTATTTT.

The chain recombines TRBV5-1 with TRBJ2-2; D remains ambiguous. The CDR3 is made up of 12 amino acids. V was clipped by 4 bases and J by 11 bases, with 12 bases between them. Per the germline V gene, CDR1 is SGHRS and CDR2 is YFSETQ. The CDR3 sequence is CASSALADELFF. The DNA of the CDR3 is TGCGCCAGCAGCGCCCTGGCGGACGAGCTGTTTTTT.

This clonotype is a singleton in its sample. The chain recombines TRBV19 with TRBJ1-6; D unclear. Per germline, CDR1 LNHDA and CDR2 SQIVND (reference sequence). The V gene lost 3 bases and the J gene lost 8 bases, with 17 bases spanning the gap. The CDR3 length is 16 residues. CDR3 in amino acids: CASSIPQRSGDSPLHF. The CDR3 DNA is TGTGCCAGTAGTATCCCCCAGAGGAGCGGGGATTCACCCCTCCACTTT.

This clonotype came up many times. The chain uses TRBV20-1 and TRBJ2-7; 9 nucleotides match TRBD1. Germline V gene data show CDR1 as DFQATT and CDR2 as SNEGSKA (reference sequence). V was clipped by 4 bases and J by 2 bases; unmatched bases: 3. CDR3 length: 13 residues. CDR3 amino acids: CSAIGQGTYEQYV. For the CDR3, the DNA is TGCAGTGCTATCGGACAGGGGACCTACGAGCAGTACGTC.

The chain is built from TRBV5-1 and TRBJ2-7; 8 bases are shared with TRBD2. Germline V gives CDR1 SGHRS, CDR2 YFSETQ. There are 14 residues in the CDR3. The trim removed 7 bases at V and 7 bases at J, leaving 13 bases unmatched. Here the CDR3 reads CASGTGGAEAEQYV. The CDR3 nucleotides are TGCGCCAGCGGCACCGGGGGGGCCGAGGCGGAGCAGTACGTC.

This clonotype was recorded many times. The chain carries TRBV20-1 and TRBJ2-1; 11 bases map to TRBD2. Germline V gene data show CDR1 as DFQATT and CDR2 as SNEGSKA (reference sequence). The CDR3 totals 16 residues. Trimming took 5 bases from V and 2 from J; bases not matched to a gene: 8. This CDR3 reads CSAGSLAGGTYNEQFF. As DNA, the CDR3 is TGCAGTGCTGGATCCCTAGCGGGGGGAACCTACAATGAGCAGTTCTTC.

This clonotype was picked up a small number of times. The gene calls are TRBV7-9 and TRBJ1-3; the D is unclear. Germline V gene lookup returns CDR1 SEHNR and CDR2 FQNEAQ (reference sequence). This CDR3 has 17 residues. V lost 5 bases and J lost 0, with 17 bases in between. The CDR3 reads CASSLRGNILSGNTIYF. As DNA, the CDR3 is TGTGCCAGCAGCCTACGGGGAAACATCCTCTCTGGAAACACCATATATTTT.

This clonotype occurred many times. CDR3 in amino acids: CASSFRRTSQSYEQYF. The CDR3, as DNA: TGTGCCAGCAGCTTTCGAAGAACGTCGCAGTCCTACGAGCAGTACTTC. The chain employs TRBV7-8 and TRBJ2-7; D is uncertain. Deletions cut 3 bases from V and 1 base from J, with 16 bases between. The CDR3 length is 16 residues. CDR1 is SGHVS and CDR2 is FQNEAQ in the germline V gene. Full variable domain (remainder filled in from reference TRBV7-8 and TRBJ2-7): GAGVSQSPRYKVAKRGQDVALRCDPISGHVSLFWYQQALGQGPEFLTYFQNEAQLDKSGLPSDRFFAERPEGSVSTLKIQRTQQEDSAVYLCASSFRRTSQSYEQYFGPGTRLTVT.

The rearrangement uses TRBV18 and TRBJ2-5; a possible D gene is TRBD2 (5 bases). The CDR3 is 13 amino acids. CDR1 and CDR2 (germline): KGHSH, LQKENI. V was shortened by 2 bases and J by 4 bases, with 8 bases between the two germline ends. CDR3 loop: CASSPSGRETQYF. Written as DNA, the CDR3 is TGTGCCAGCTCACCATCGGGGAGAGAGACCCAGTACTTC.

In this sample, this clonotype turned up a few times. The chain couples TRBV9 to TRBJ2-1; 8 bases line up with TRBD1. CDR1 and CDR2 from the germline V gene are SGDLS and YYNGEE. V was pared by 0 bases and J by 4 bases, with 3 bases of the junction left unmatched. The CDR3 extends over 15 amino acids. For the CDR3, the DNA is TGTGCCAGCAGCGTAGGACAGGGGTCGTACAATGAGCAGTTCTTC. It is translated as CASSVGQGSYNEQFF.

This clonotype was recorded many times. V gene TRBV10-3 combines with J gene TRBJ2-7; 11 bases are a match to TRBD1. V shed 4 bases and J 5 bases; nucleotides not matched to a gene: 4. CDR3 length: 14 residues. The V gene's germline CDR1 is ENHRY and CDR2 SYGVKD. The CDR3 here is CAISGGQGANEQYV. CDR3 in DNA: TGTGCCATCAGTGGAGGACAGGGGGCAAACGAGCAGTACGTC.

This chain links TRBV7-9 with TRBJ1-1; D gene ambiguous. This CDR3 has 12 residues. V lost 3 bases, J lost 13 bases, and 15 bases lay in between. The germline gives CDR1 SEHNR, CDR2 FQNEAQ (reference sequence). This CDR3 is CASSFESGFGFF. As DNA, the CDR3 is TGTGCCAGCAGCTTCGAGTCCGGGTTCGGTTTCTTT.

This sequence joins TRBV20-1 and TRBJ2-7, with 8 bases identical to TRBD2. Germline V gene sequence: CDR1 DFQATT, CDR2 SNEGSKA (reference sequence). The length of the CDR3 is 12 residues. Losses at the gene ends were 4 bases for V and 5 bases for J; bases not matched to a gene: 4. Here the CDR3 DNA reads TGCAGTGCTATGGGACTAGGGGACGAGCAGTACTTC. Amino acid sequence: CSAMGLGDEQYF.

This clonotype was seen a few times. This rearrangement joins TRBV6-1 to TRBJ2-5, with 9 bases that match TRBD2. This CDR3 spans 15 amino acids. Germline V gene lookup returns CDR1 MNHNS and CDR2 SASEGT. V was clipped by 5 bases and J by 4 bases; unmatched bases: 8. The CDR3: CASSPQSGGRETQYF. The CDR3 bases are TGTGCCAGCAGTCCCCAGAGCGGGGGGCGAGAGACCCAGTACTTC.

The V gene is TRBV28, the J gene TRBJ2-1; D remains ambiguous. From germline, CDR1 is MDHEN and CDR2 SYDVKM. This CDR3 comprises 13 residues. Trimming stripped 4 bases from V and 6 bases from J, with 10 bases between. CDR3 nucleotide sequence: TGTGCCAGCAGTTCTGGCCAGAGCAATGAGCAGTTCTTC. Its translation: CASSSGQSNEQFF.